This is a list of T cell receptor beta chains from one sample in a study of cytomegalovirus exposure and HLA in healthy donors. This table comes from immunoSEQ multiplex PCR, and its TCRdb copy is limited to in-frame clones, with some not included. This table has over 100,000 clones, nearly 90% appearing once. Sequenced: PBMCs. The source of these receptors is a young woman in good health and CMV-seronegative. CDR3s leave out the opening cysteine and the closing phenylalanine or tryptophan. A D gene is named only where the DNA matches it firmly.

TRBV7-2	TRBD2	TRBJ2-7	ASSLARRGESYEQY
TRBV28	NA	TRBJ1-1	ASSLSLAPTENTEAF
TRBV18	NA	TRBJ1-5	ASSPTDSNQPQH
TRBV6-5	TRBD1	TRBJ1-6	ASRPGQGWSPLH
TRBV6-5	NA	TRBJ1-6	ASSYNHPGRR
TRBV5-1	TRBD1	TRBJ1-5	ASSQGDQPQH
TRBV5-1	TRBD1	TRBJ1-6	ASSPGTGNSPLH
TRBV15	TRBD1	TRBJ1-6	ATSTKRGTGGLEIGSPLH
TRBV5-1	NA	TRBJ2-7	ASSFTAASLLSFFSRSYEQY
TRBV11-2	NA	TRBJ1-6	ASSPITQGSNSPLH
TRBV9	NA	TRBJ1-4	ASSVGGGRGGEKLF
TRBV6-1	NA	TRBJ1-1	ASREIRHSTF
TRBV6-5	TRBD1	TRBJ2-1	ASSYRTGANNEQF
TRBV5-1	NA	TRBJ1-1	ASSGTGTSEAF
TRBV5-1	TRBD2	TRBJ2-3	ASSWTSKADTQY
TRBV4-1	TRBD2	TRBJ2-2	ASSQPRTGGASTGELF
TRBV7-2	NA	TRBJ2-3	ASSVPGAYTQY
TRBV6-1	TRBD2	TRBJ2-1	ASSFERGQYNEQF
TRBV7-6	NA	TRBJ2-1	ASSRAGLSYNEQF
TRBV20-1	NA	TRBJ2-4	SASRRDIQY
TRBV7-2	NA	TRBJ1-1	ASSVTWRGDTEAF
TRBV6-5	NA	TRBJ1-2	ASSYQPGRNGYT
TRBV7-3	TRBD2	TRBJ2-3	ASSIGGADTQY
TRBV9	NA	TRBJ2-5	ASNTGDQETQY
TRBV7-2	TRBD2	TRBJ2-5	ASSLGPRRGGQQETQY
TRBV6-4	TRBD2	TRBJ2-3	ASRASGGTDTQY
TRBV6-5	TRBD1	TRBJ2-5	ASSYRDRDQETQY
TRBV2	NA	TRBJ1-5	ASSDAGFLQPQH